The 2 T cell receptor beta chains below come from one sample, sequenced in a study of blood T cell repertoires in COVID-19. TCRdb's copy holds only in-frame clones and misses some; the assay was immunoSEQ multiplex PCR. This sample has about 97,000 clones, with more than 75% found just once. Sequencing was done on a sample of peripheral blood. The origin of the receptors is a man aged 50 to 60 with active or convalescent COVID-19.

This chain uses TRBV2 with TRBJ2-7; 7 positions match TRBD1. This CDR3 spans 14 amino acids. Trimming removed 6 bases from V and 2 bases from J; junction bases left unmatched: 7. Germline CDR1 and CDR2: SNHLY and FYNNEI. In DNA, the CDR3 is TGTGCCAGCAGCTCCGGGACAGTAACCTACGAGCAGTACGTC. It encodes CASSSGTVTYEQYV.

The chain has TRBV5-1 and TRBJ2-5; possibly TRBD2 for D (6 bases). The CDR3 contains 16 residues. Germline V CDR1 and CDR2: SGHRS, YFSETQ. The V and J ends lost 0 bases and 5 bases respectively, with 17 bases between them. CDR3 coding DNA: TGCGCCAGCAGCTTGGGGGGACTCTCAGGCAGGGAGACCCAGTACTTC. Protein product: CASSLGGLSGRETQYF.